A single sample is the source of the 24 T cell receptor beta chains below, sequenced in a study of T cells in Graves' hyperthyroidism and ophthalmopathy. What was amplified from RNA transcripts were TCR beta CDR3 regions. Primed by the HTBI set, a first-round RT-PCR was run on the TCR CDR3. Each CDR3 protein gets one entry after TCRdb re-called the multiplex PCR reads with MiXCR. The sample has hundreds of thousands of distinct CDR3 sequences, roughly 14% seen once; the top ten hold 3.5% to 4.5%. The sequenced sample was blood. All receptors derive from a woman between 35 and 50 years old with Graves' ophthalmopathy.

This clonotype came up many times. The chain has TRBV12-3 or TRBV12-4 and TRBJ1-2; D unresolved. The CDR3 is made up of 15 amino acids. V was shortened by 1 base and J by 9 bases, with 18 bases between the two germline ends. This chain's CDR3 is CASSLVPPAPRSYTF. For the CDR3, the DNA is TGTGCCAGCAGTTTAGTACCTCCTGCCCCGAGGAGCTACACCTTC.

In this sample, this clonotype turned up a few times. The chain joins TRBV27 to TRBJ2-7, with D tentatively TRBD1 or TRBD2 (5 bases each). The V and J ends lost 7 bases and 0 bases respectively, with 13 bases between them. CDR1 and CDR2 (germline): MNHEY, SMNVEV (reference sequence). The CDR3 sequence is 14 residues long. Written as DNA, the CDR3 is TGTGCCAGCAACCCGGGACCGAACTCCTACGAGCAGTACTTC. This translates into CASNPGPNSYEQYF.

The genes are TRBV9 and TRBJ1-1, with D possibly being TRBD1 (5 bases). The CDR3 has 14 residues. Trimming removed 4 bases from V and 3 bases from J, with 13 bases in between. From germline, CDR1 is SGDLS and CDR2 YYNGEE. The CDR3 DNA follows: TGTGCCAGCAGCCCTTTCCTAGGGGACACTGAAGCTTTCTTT. It encodes CASSPFLGDTEAFF.

This clonotype was counted ten times or more. The CDR3 bases are TGTGCCAGCAGCTTTGCAGGGGGCGAAACTGAAGCTTTCTTT. This sequence encodes CASSFAGGETEAFF. The J gene is TRBJ1-1, the V gene TRBV7-9; TRBD1 matches 8 bases. Germline V lookup: CDR1 SEHNR, CDR2 FQNEAQ (reference sequence). CDR3 length: 14 residues. J gave up 5 bases and V 3 bases, and 5 bases lay outside the gene matches. The entire variable domain, with the rest obtained from reference TRBV7-9 and TRBJ1-1, is as follows: DTGVSQNPRHKITKRGQNVTFRCDPISEHNRLYWYRQTLGQGPEFLTYFQNEAQLEKSRLLSDRFSAERPKGSFSTLEIQRTEQGDSAMYLCASSFAGGETEAFFGQGTRLTVV.

This clonotype was recorded many times. The CDR3 protein is CSVGDRPAQETQYF. Written as DNA, the CDR3 is TGCAGCGTTGGGGACAGGCCCGCTCAAGAGACCCAGTACTTC. The J gene is TRBJ2-5, the V gene TRBV29-1, with 8 bases aligning to TRBD1. The CDR3 covers 14 residues. V was pared by 4 bases and J by 2 bases, with 6 bases of the junction left unmatched. Germline loops: CDR1 SQVTM, CDR2 ANQGSEA. Variable domain in full (rest from reference TRBV29-1 and TRBJ2-5): SAVISQKPSRDICQRGTSLTIQCQVDSQVTMMFWYRQQPGQSLTLIATANQGSEATYESGFVIDKFPISRPNLTFSTLTVSNMSPEDSSIYLCSVGDRPAQETQYFGPGTRLLVL.

Details on this clonotype: A much larger clone sits a single nucleotide away, making a read error possible. The chain employs TRBV20-1 and TRBJ2-3, with 11 bases matching TRBD2. J lost 2 bases, V lost 8 bases, and 6 bases had no gene match. The CDR3 runs to 14 residues. The germline CDR1 and CDR2 sequences are DFQATT and SNEGSKA (reference sequence). CDR3 DNA: TGCAGTACCTTACTAGCGGGAGACACAGATACGCAGTATTTT. Its translation: CSTLLAGDTDTQYF.

The chain uses TRBV4-2 and TRBJ2-7; 8 bases align to TRBD2. V trimming: 0 bases; J trimming: 5 bases; junction bases outside the gene matches: 6. The CDR3 is 15 residues long. CDR1 LGHNA and CDR2 YNFKEQ come from the germline V gene. The CDR3 region has the DNA TGTGCCAGCAGCCAAGAGCCCGGACTAGCCCACGAGCAGTACTTC. Amino acids: CASSQEPGLAHEQYF.

This clonotype was seen repeatedly, ten times or more. The J gene is TRBJ1-2, the V gene TRBV7-9; no definite D call. Germline-derived CDR1 and CDR2 are SEHNR and FQNEAQ (reference sequence). CDR3 length: 11 residues. V was trimmed by 2 bases and J by 8 bases, leaving 6 bases between them. CDR3 sequence reads: CASSLSLGYTF. Here the CDR3 DNA reads TGTGCCAGCAGCTTATCCCTAGGCTACACCTTC.

The chain combines TRBV5-1 with TRBJ2-7; possibly TRBD1 for D (5 bases). There are 14 residues in the CDR3. Germline V gives CDR1 SGHRS, CDR2 YFSETQ. V dropped 2 bases and J dropped 3 bases, with 12 bases sitting between them. In nucleotides, the CDR3 is TGCGCCAGCAGCTTCGACAGAGGATTCTACGAGCAGTACTTC. Amino acids: CASSFDRGFYEQYF. Complete variable domain (other parts from reference TRBV5-1 and TRBJ2-7): KAGVTQTPRYLIKTRGQQVTLSCSPISGHRSVSWYQQTPGQGLQFLFEYFSETQRNKGNFPGRFSGRQFSNSRSEMNVSTLELGDSALYLCASSFDRGFYEQYFGPGTRLTVT.

This clonotype was counted ten times or more. The chain joins TRBV20-1 to TRBJ1-1, with D possibly TRBD1 on 5 matching bases. The V and J ends lost 5 bases and 0 bases respectively, with 16 bases between them. Germline-derived CDR1 and CDR2 are DFQATT and SNEGSKA (reference sequence). This CDR3 contains 15 residues. The CDR3 is CSADSAGKVNTEAFF. The CDR3 DNA reads as TGCAGTGCTGACTCCGCAGGGAAGGTGAACACTGAAGCTTTCTTT.

This clonotype was recorded at least ten times. V and J are TRBV19 and TRBJ1-5; D unresolved. V was shortened by 3 bases and J by 0 bases, with 15 bases between the two germline ends. This CDR3 region has 17 residues. Looked up from germline, CDR1 is LNHDA and CDR2 is SQIVND (reference sequence). In DNA, the CDR3 is TGTGCCAGTAGTATTTGGCACAGCCTCGGTAGCAATCAGCCCCAGCATTTT. This gives the protein CASSIWHSLGSNQPQHF.

This clonotype was counted many times. The chain uses TRBV6-2 or TRBV6-3 and TRBJ1-1, with unresolved D. In germline, CDR1 is MNHEY, CDR2 SVGEGT. CDR3 length: 14 amino acids. The V gene lost 3 bases and the J gene lost 0 bases, with 8 bases spanning the gap. CDR3 loop: CASSYEALNTEAFF. DNA of the CDR3: TGTGCCAGCAGTTATGAGGCCTTGAACACTGAAGCTTTCTTT.

This clonotype came up a few times. A junction end diverges from the germline sequence, so it may reflect a read error. CDR3 in DNA: TGTACCAGCAGCTTCAGGGGCAATCAGCCCCAGCATTTT. Translated: CTSSFRGNQPQHF. The V and J genes are TRBV3-1 and TRBJ1-5, with D maybe TRBD1 (5 bases). Per the germline V gene, CDR1 is LGHDT and CDR2 is YNNKEL (reference sequence). The CDR3 has 13 residues.

This clonotype was recorded at least ten times. This chain connects TRBV5-1 to TRBJ1-2; 7 bases map to TRBD1. This CDR3 comprises 13 residues. Germline CDR1 SGHRS, CDR2 YFSETQ. The trim removed 0 bases at V and 7 bases at J, leaving 3 bases unmatched. CDR3 protein: CASSLEQGSGYTF. DNA of the CDR3: TGCGCCAGCAGCTTGGAACAGGGGAGTGGCTACACCTTC.

As concerns this clonotype: A read error may account for a junction end that differs from germline. CDR3 region: CTSSYRTNTEAFF. For the CDR3, the DNA is TGTACCAGCAGTTATCGGACGAACACTGAAGCTTTCTTT. V usage is TRBV6-5 and J usage is TRBJ1-1; D remains ambiguous. The germline gives CDR1 MNHEY, CDR2 SVGAGI. CDR3 length equals 13 residues.

The sample holds many counts of this clonotype. The chain employs TRBV30 and TRBJ1-1; D is possibly TRBD1 (6 bases). This CDR3 comprises 13 residues. Trimming removed 3 bases from V and 3 bases from J, with 11 bases in between. CDR1 GTSNPN and CDR2 SVGIG come from the germline V gene (reference sequence). The CDR3 spells CAWRRGTYTEAFF. The DNA of the CDR3 is TGTGCCTGGAGGAGGGGGACATACACTGAAGCTTTCTTT.

This clonotype was seen repeatedly, ten times or more. V usage is TRBV7-9 and J usage is TRBJ2-5; D perhaps matches TRBD1 (6 bases). The CDR3 loop spans 14 amino acids. Germline V gene sequence: CDR1 SEHNR, CDR2 FQNEAQ (reference sequence). V lost 5 bases, J lost 4 bases, and 14 bases lay in between. CDR3 sequence reads: CASSQTGFGETQYF. The CDR3, as DNA: TGTGCCAGCAGCCAAACAGGGTTCGGAGAGACCCAGTACTTC.

This clonotype showed up just a few times. The chain uses TRBV28 and TRBJ2-7, with TRBD2 matching 8 bases. The V segment lost 1 base and the J segment 6 bases; nucleotides outside the gene matches: 8. Germline V lookup: CDR1 MDHEN, CDR2 SYDVKM. This CDR3 spans 15 amino acids. The CDR3 nucleotides are TGTGCCAGCAGTTTATCGCGGACTAGCAAGTCCGAGCAGTACTTC. Protein: CASSLSRTSKSEQYF.

The chain combines TRBV4-2 with TRBJ1-1; TRBD1 is a possible D gene (6 bases). The CDR3 totals 19 residues. The V gene lost 0 bases and the J gene lost 0 bases, with 20 bases spanning the gap. CDR1 and CDR2 (germline): LGHNA, YNFKEQ. The CDR3 DNA reads as TGTGCCAGCAGCCAAGATGGGGCCGGACAGCCTGAATTGAACACTGAAGCTTTCTTT. This encodes CASSQDGAGQPELNTEAFF.

This clonotype was counted between two and nine times. This chain links TRBV6-2 or TRBV6-3 with TRBJ2-4; D might be TRBD1 or TRBD2, each matching 5 bases. The V and J ends lost 6 bases and 2 bases respectively, with 11 bases between them. Germline V gives CDR1 MNHEY, CDR2 SVGEGT. The CDR3 loop spans 14 amino acids. In nucleotides, the CDR3 is TGTGCCAGCAGCCGGGACGGATCCAAAAACATTCAGTACTTC. Translation gives CASSRDGSKNIQYF.

This clonotype was observed at least ten times. This chain connects TRBV27 to TRBJ1-1; 8 positions agree with TRBD1. Germline CDR1 and CDR2: MNHEY and SMNVEV (reference sequence). This CDR3 is built from 15 residues. V shed 6 bases and J 4 bases; nucleotides not matched to a gene: 10. The CDR3 sequence is CASRKGQGEGTEAFF. The DNA of the CDR3 is TGTGCCAGCAGAAAAGGACAGGGCGAGGGCACTGAAGCTTTCTTT.

This clonotype was picked up a small number of times. CDR3 coding DNA: TGTGCCAGCAGTGGGGAGAACTGGAAGGGAGGCCGACGGGGGCAAGAGACCCAGTACTTC. Its translation is CASSGENWKGGRRGQETQYF. V gene TRBV25-1 combines with J gene TRBJ2-5; D may be TRBD2 (6 bases). The CDR3 has 20 residues. Germline V gene lookup returns CDR1 MGHDK and CDR2 SYGVNS. Trimming removed 4 bases from V and 2 bases from J, with 29 bases in between.

The CDR3: CASTRAGDYEQYF. In DNA form, the CDR3 reads TGTGCCAGCACCCGAGCGGGAGACTACGAGCAGTACTTC. The chain recombines TRBV28 with TRBJ2-7; 8 nucleotides align to TRBD2. V trimming: 7 bases; J trimming: 3 bases; junction bases outside the gene matches: 5. Germline CDR1 and CDR2: MDHEN and SYDVKM. This CDR3 comprises 13 residues.

This clonotype was seen ten or more times. The rearrangement uses TRBV6-2 or TRBV6-3 and TRBJ2-5; 10 bases align to TRBD2. CDR3 length: 16 residues. The V segment lost 5 bases and the J segment 5 bases; nucleotides outside the gene matches: 11. CDR1 is MNHEY and CDR2 is SVGEGT in the germline V gene. The CDR3 nucleotides read TGTGCCAGCAGTCCCCGGGCTAGCGGGAGAGGTGAGACCCAGTACTTC. Encoded protein: CASSPRASGRGETQYF.